The entry below gives a single TCR beta chain sequence along with its context. Its antigen is as yet unknown. This specimen belongs to a study of cytomegalovirus exposure and HLA in healthy donors. General observations from the study: Reported performance of the classifier showed diagnosis of cytomegalovirus status with high specificity and sensitivity. Some public TCRs appeared in many individuals, while most sequences were rare.

Assay used: immunoSEQ multiplex PCR; TCRdb lists only in-frame clones, some missing. The table has about 57,000 clones, over 85% seen once. The sample was PBMCs. This receptor was taken from a woman between 18 and 29 years old in good health and CMV-seronegative.

This CDR3 is CASGLTLSGRGADTQYF. CDR3 DNA: TGTGCTAGTGGTTTGACCTTGAGCGGGAGAGGGGCAGATACGCAGTATTTT. The rearrangement uses TRBV12-5 and TRBJ2-3, with 8 bases matching TRBD2. V shed 2 bases, J shed 4 bases, and the junction held 11 bases outside the gene matches. The length of the CDR3 is 17 residues. CDR1 and CDR2 from the germline V gene are LGHNT and FRNRAP. Full variable domain (rest looked up from reference TRBV12-5 and TRBJ2-3): DARVTQTPRHKVTEMGQEVTMRCQPILGHNTVFWYRQTMMQGLELLAYFRNRAPLDDSGMPKDRFSAEMPDATLATLKIQPSEPRDSAVYFCASGLTLSGRGADTQYFGPGTRLTVL.